Listed below are T cell receptor beta chains from one sample, sequenced in a study of T-cell reconstitution after alpha-beta-depleted transplantation in children. TCRdb processed the PCR reads anew with MiXCR; each CDR3 protein has one entry. The profile shows 500,000 to 650,000 distinct CDR3 sequences, 13% of them singletons. Sequenced material: PBMCs, mostly from graft donor cells, taken 360 days after TCRalphabeta/CD19-depleted stem cell transplant. Receptors were obtained from a male patient under 18 who had a stem cell transplant for acute myeloid leukemia, so the T cells may come from the graft donor. Each CDR3 is given with its conserved first and last residue. A D gene is named only where the DNA matches it firmly. For some rows the clone size is stated as once, few or many, or as a class when expanded; others skip it.

D gene	clone size	V gene	J gene	CDR3 protein	CDR3 DNA
-	few	TRBV20-1	TRBJ1-4	CSARVPATNEKLFF	TGCAGTGCTAGGGTCCCAGCAACTAATGAAAAACTGTTTTTT
TRBD1	-	TRBV3-1	TRBJ2-3	CASSQDGTGGADTQYF	TGTGCCAGCAGCCAAGACGGGACAGGGGGGGCAGATACGCAGTATTTT
TRBD1	many	TRBV5-1	TRBJ2-2	CASRIRQGPAGELFF	TGCGCCAGCAGAATCCGACAGGGTCCGGCCGGGGAGCTGTTTTTT
-	-	TRBV7-9	TRBJ2-3	CASARLGETDTQYF	TGTGCCAGCGCCCGACTGGGGGAGACAGATACGCAGTATTTT
TRBD1	-	TRBV19	TRBJ2-2	CASTPTGGADTGELFF	TGTGCCAGTACCCCAACAGGGGGCGCGGACACCGGGGAGCTGTTTTTT
TRBD2	few	TRBV4-3	TRBJ2-1	CASSQDRAGGLDNEQFF	TGCGCCAGCAGCCAAGATCGAGCGGGAGGGCTAGACAATGAGCAGTTCTTC
TRBD1	few	TRBV2	TRBJ2-2	CASTPGDRVATGELFF	TGTGCCAGCACTCCCGGGGACAGGGTAGCCACCGGGGAGCTGTTTTTT
TRBD2	-	TRBV25-1	TRBJ2-3	CASSEWEGQGTDTQYF	TGTGCCAGCAGTGAATGGGAGGGGCAGGGCACAGATACGCAGTATTTT
-	-	TRBV29-1	TRBJ1-4	CSVEDGRVTNEKLFF	TGCAGCGTTGAAGATGGAAGGGTAACTAATGAAAAACTGTTTTTT
-	-	TRBV11-2	TRBJ2-7	CASSLLRVSLAIHEQYF	TGTGCCAGCAGCCTACTTAGGGTATCCCTAGCGATCCACGAGCAGTACTTC
TRBD2	few	TRBV29-1	TRBJ2-5	CSVGGFLSRETQYF	TGCAGCGTGGGGGGGTTCTTGAGTCGAGAGACCCAGTACTTC
-	-	TRBV7-9	TRBJ1-5	CASSLVGSPQPQHF	TGTGCCAGCAGCTTAGTCGGCAGTCCCCAGCCCCAGCATTTT
-	-	TRBV7-6	TRBJ2-3	CASSLLVLGGDTQYF	TGTGCCAGCAGCTTATTGGTCCTAGGAGGGGATACGCAGTATTTT
TRBD1	-	TRBV5-1	TRBJ2-7	CASSVTGTGPYEQYF	TGCGCCAGCAGCGTAACCGGGACAGGACCCTACGAGCAGTACTTC
-	many	TRBV3-1	TRBJ2-7	CASSRQLRDEQYF	TGTGCCAGCAGCCGGCAACTCCGAGACGAGCAGTACTTC
TRBD1	-	TRBV28	TRBJ2-1	CASATGTGYMNEQFF	TGTGCCAGCGCAACCGGGACAGGGTATATGAATGAGCAGTTCTTC
-	many	TRBV12-3/TRBV12-4	TRBJ2-7	CASSQLNYEQYF	TGTGCCAGCAGCCAGCTTAACTACGAGCAGTACTTC
TRBD1	-	TRBV28	TRBJ1-6	CASSLGTAENSPLHF	TGTGCCAGCAGTTTAGGGACAGCGGAAAATTCACCCCTCCACTTT
-	-	TRBV12-3/TRBV12-4	TRBJ2-5	CASSVHQGTQYF	TGTGCCAGCAGTGTCCACCAGGGGACCCAGTACTTC
-	few	TRBV6-2/TRBV6-3	TRBJ2-4	CASSTGAIAKNIQYF	TGTGCCAGCAGTACAGGAGCTATAGCCAAAAACATTCAGTACTTC
TRBD1	few	TRBV28	TRBJ2-7	CASTLDRAPYEQYF	TGTGCCAGCACCCTGGACAGGGCTCCCTACGAGCAGTACTTC
-	-	TRBV29-1	TRBJ2-7	CSVEDPDGFSYEQYF	TGCAGCGTTGAAGATCCTGACGGTTTCTCCTACGAGCAGTACTTC
-	many	TRBV4-3	TRBJ2-3	CASSQDGTSTDTQYF	TGCGCCAGCAGCCAAGACGGAACTAGCACAGATACGCAGTATTTT
-	-	TRBV7-6	TRBJ2-7	CASSLVIGAEQYF	TGTGCCAGCAGCTTGGTTATTGGGGCCGAGCAGTACTTC
TRBD2	few	TRBV11-3	TRBJ2-2	CASSLVASGTGELFF	TGTGCCAGCAGCTTAGTGGCTAGCGGGACCGGGGAGCTGTTTTTT
-	-	TRBV7-3	TRBJ1-2	CASSLSGQLNYGYTF	TGTGCCAGCAGCTTAAGCGGACAGCTTAACTATGGCTACACCTTC
TRBD1	few	TRBV15	TRBJ2-4	CATSRFDRVENIQYF	TGTGCCACCAGCAGATTCGACAGGGTTGAAAACATTCAGTACTTC
-	many	TRBV24-1	TRBJ2-5	CATAGPYQVETQYF	TGTGCCACGGCGGGACCGTACCAAGTGGAGACCCAGTACTTC
-	-	TRBV30	TRBJ2-7	CAWSAPYEQYF	TGTGCCTGGAGTGCGCCCTACGAGCAGTACTTC
TRBD2	few	TRBV7-2	TRBJ2-1	CASSSSGRNYNEQFF	TGTGCCAGCAGCTCTAGCGGGAGAAACTACAATGAGCAGTTCTTC
-	many	TRBV4-2	TRBJ2-7	CASSQGKGHYEQYF	TGTGCCAGCAGCCAAGGGAAGGGGCACTACGAGCAGTACTTC
-	few	TRBV6-5	TRBJ2-1	CASSYPGSLQQFF	TGTGCCAGCAGTTACCCGGGGAGCCTCCAGCAGTTCTTC
-	-	TRBV29-1	TRBJ1-2	CSVEGVGYTF	TGCAGCGTTGAAGGGGTCGGCTACACCTTC
TRBD2	many	TRBV4-3	TRBJ2-5	CASSLDGRPGLAQETQYF	TGCGCCAGCAGCCTCGACGGTAGACCGGGACTAGCCCAAGAGACCCAGTACTTC
TRBD2	-	TRBV6-2/TRBV6-3	TRBJ2-3	CASSYTSGLAPSTDTQYF	TGTGCCAGCAGTTACACCTCGGGACTAGCGCCTAGCACAGATACGCAGTATTTT
TRBD2	-	TRBV7-3	TRBJ2-1	CASSLTSMIAGGGRSYNEQFF	TGTGCCAGCAGCTTAACGTCTATGATAGCGGGAGGGGGTCGGTCCTACAATGAGCAGTTCTTC
TRBD1	many	TRBV12-3/TRBV12-4	TRBJ2-4	CASSPTGVKNIQYF	TGTGCCAGCAGCCCGACAGGGGTCAAAAACATTCAGTACTTC
TRBD2	-	TRBV20-1	TRBJ2-2	CSANLPSGSNTGELFF	TGCAGTGCTAACCTTCCTAGCGGATCGAACACCGGGGAGCTGTTTTTT